The subject of this entry is one T cell receptor beta chain. Its antigen is as yet unknown. V was clipped by 6 bases and J by 2 bases, with 12 bases between them. The V gene's germline CDR1 is SGHDT and CDR2 YYEEEE. The CDR3 covers 13 residues. The data originate from a study of T cell responses to AZD1222 COVID-19 vaccine. Broader study findings: With dominance at 160-218 and 743-854, vaccine-associated CD4 TCRs spanned spike. The donor cohort was predominantly white British with a female majority, and clonal diversity may have been underestimated. Nearly half of spike-specific TCRs reportedly target variant regions that are unmutated in the B.1.351 and B.1.1.7 variants. A rise in Spike-specific TCR breadth and depth followed two AZD1222 doses.

Sequencing used immunoSEQ multiplex PCR; TCRdb keeps in-frame clones, though not all of them. The sample lists more than 140,000 clones; about nine tenths were seen once. This chain joins TRBV5-6 and TRBJ2-7, with a weak D call TRBD2 (5 bases). The sequence was obtained from an adult in good health. The source material was peripheral blood, sampled on day 0 of MenACWY control vaccination. The CDR3 loop reads CASTRTRPYEQYF. CDR3 nucleotide sequence: TGTGCCAGCACCCGGACTCGACCCTACGAGCAGTACTTC.